Given below is one T cell receptor beta chain in context. Its antigen is still unknown. This sample also contains other DNA sequences that code for the same CDR3. Germline values: CDR1 MNHEY, CDR2 SVGAGI. The V gene lost 0 bases and the J gene lost 4 bases, with 8 bases spanning the gap. The CDR3 runs to 14 residues. Original handling: Filtering was not the same, since immunoSEQ gave junction-only sequences without quality scores. Profiled with immunoSEQ multiplex PCR; TCRdb holds only in-frame clones, not every one. V, J and clone size derive from that table, while D and trimming were established from the DNA sequence. This repertoire shows about 2 million clones, about 94% found once; its top ten account for 0.9% to 1.5%. As defined, naive CD8 cells were CD45RO-negative and positively selected for CCR7, with terminally differentiated effector memory CD45RA+ cells excluded. This specimen belongs to a study of shared clonotypes between healthy human individuals.

Study conclusions and caveats: Rarefaction exposed incomplete sorted-subset sequencing despite large depth. Clonotypes shared by all four donors outscored non-shared clonotypes in generation probability.

Source material: naive CD8+ T cells sorted from blood. The receptor's source is a man between 18 and 35 years old in good health. The chain joins TRBV6-5 to TRBJ2-3, with a weak D call TRBD2 (6 bases). The CDR3 DNA reads TGTGCCAGCAGTTACTCCTCGGGGGCAGATACGCAGTATTTT. Translating it yields CASSYSSGADTQYF.